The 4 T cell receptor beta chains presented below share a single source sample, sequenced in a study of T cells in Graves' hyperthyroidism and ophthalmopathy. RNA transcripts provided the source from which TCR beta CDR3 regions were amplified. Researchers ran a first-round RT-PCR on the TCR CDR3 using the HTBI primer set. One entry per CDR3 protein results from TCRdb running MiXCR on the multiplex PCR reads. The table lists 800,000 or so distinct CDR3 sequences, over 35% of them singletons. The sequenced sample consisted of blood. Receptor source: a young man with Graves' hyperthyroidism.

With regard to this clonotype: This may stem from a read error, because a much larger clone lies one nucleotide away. CDR3 DNA: TGTGCCAGCAGCGTGCGAGAAGGAGGCTATGGCTGCACCTTC. As protein: CASSVREGGYGCTF. This chain uses TRBV9 with TRBJ1-2; unclear D gene. This CDR3 has 14 amino acids. The germline CDR1 and CDR2 sequences are SGDLS and YYNGEE.

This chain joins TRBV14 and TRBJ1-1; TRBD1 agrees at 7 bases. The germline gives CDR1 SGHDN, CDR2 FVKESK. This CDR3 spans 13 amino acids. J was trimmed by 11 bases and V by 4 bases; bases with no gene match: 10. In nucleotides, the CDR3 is TGTGCCAGCAGCCTAACAGGGGTCCCTACTGCTTTCTTT. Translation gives CASSLTGVPTAFF.

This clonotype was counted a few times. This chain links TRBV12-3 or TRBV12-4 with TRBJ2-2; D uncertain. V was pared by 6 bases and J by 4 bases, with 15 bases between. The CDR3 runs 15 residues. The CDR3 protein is CASSPTRRGTGELFF. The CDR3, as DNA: TGTGCCAGCAGCCCGACTCGCCGAGGCACCGGGGAGCTGTTTTTT.

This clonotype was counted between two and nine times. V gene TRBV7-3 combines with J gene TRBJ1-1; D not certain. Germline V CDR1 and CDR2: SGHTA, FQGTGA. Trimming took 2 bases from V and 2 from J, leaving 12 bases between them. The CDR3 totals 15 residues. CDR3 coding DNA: TGTGCCAGCAGCTTATTAGGTTTGGATAACACTGAAGCTTTCTTT. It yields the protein CASSLLGLDNTEAFF.